This TCR beta chain came from a study of blood T cell repertoires in COVID-19. As originally analysed: By means of reference gene primer amplification, nucleated cell counts were estimated. TCRdb's table, derived via immunoSEQ multiplex PCR, lists solely in-frame clones and lacks some. Clone size and V and J calls were adopted from that table, with D and trimming inferred from the DNA. The table lists 350,000 or so clones, 90% of them singletons. V lost 5 bases and J lost 7; bases outside the gene matches: 7. This CDR3 has 14 amino acids. Germline CDR1 reads SGDLS; CDR2 reads YYNGEE. V is TRBV9 and J is TRBJ2-2; 8 nucleotides align to TRBD1. The material sequenced was peripheral blood. This TCR derives from a man aged 18 to 30 with active or convalescent COVID-19. The CDR3, as DNA: TGTGCCAGCAGTTTCAGGGGGCAGGGCGGGGAGCTGTTTTTT. Its translation is CASSFRGQGGELFF.